In this sample, the clone carrying this T cell receptor beta chain turned up a few times. No antigen is known for it. Semi-nested PCR with Nested Universal Primer A followed constant-region reverse priming of full-length variable regions. TCRdb reanalysed the 5' RACE reads using MiXCR and keeps one entry per CDR3 protein. Seen here are approximately 41,000 distinct CDR3 sequences, over 25% observed once, and the top ten hold 3.7%. CD4+CD45RO+CD25- cells were isolated as memory CD4+ T cells. General study results and limits: Tumor Treg TCRs overlapped most with tumor naive CD4+ cells. The TCR gene usage of tumor memory CD4+ T cells clustered together with blood and lymph node memory CD4+ cells and with lymph node naive CD4+ cells.

V trimming: 8 bases; J trimming: 8 bases; junction bases outside the gene matches: 7. This CDR3 has 13 residues. Per germline, CDR1 MNHEY and CDR2 SMNVEV (reference sequence). The V gene is TRBV27, the J gene TRBJ1-2, with TRBD1 identical over 11 bases. Sequences were obtained from memory CD4+ T cells sorted from a lymph node. As to subset: memory CD4+ T cells, CD4+CD45RO+CD25-. The receptor was derived from a female donor with breast cancer. As DNA, the CDR3 is TGTGCCAGCCCCCTGGACAGGGGGCGAGGCTACACCTTC. Translating it yields CASPLDRGRGYTF.